This TCR beta chain was recorded in a study of blood T cell repertoires in COVID-19. At the level of the study: The study drew acute and convalescent COVID-19 samples from the United States, Italy and Spain. Sources were T cells, B-cell-depleted T cells, or PBMCs; the material itself was cDNA or gDNA.

Seattle patient enrollment occurred during active infection, with longitudinal follow-up thereafter. The trim removed 4 bases at V and 7 bases at J, leaving 11 bases unmatched. CDR3 length: 16 amino acids. Germline V CDR1 and CDR2: SGHRS, YFSETQ. In the original processing: From reference gene primer amplification, estimates of nucleated cell counts were derived. Profiling relied on immunoSEQ multiplex PCR, and the TCRdb table lists in-frame clones only, not all of them. For V, J and clone size, that table is used; D and trimming come from the DNA. The sample lists some 260,000 clones; 75% to 90% were seen once.

Material: peripheral blood. The receptor comes from a woman between 70 and 85 years old with COVID-19, enrolled during active disease. The genes are TRBV5-1 and TRBJ1-4, with TRBD1 matching over 9 bases. This CDR3 is CASSPWDRVSGEKLFF. In DNA form, the CDR3 reads TGCGCCAGCAGCCCCTGGGACAGGGTTTCGGGTGAAAAACTGTTTTTT.